The 18 T cell receptor beta chains in this list originate from one sample, sequenced in a study of cytomegalovirus exposure and HLA in healthy donors. The PCR employed 60 Vbeta primers together with 13 Jbeta primers. Data came from immunoSEQ multiplex PCR; TCRdb stores just in-frame clones and leaves some out. The sample holds under 150,000 clones, roughly 80% seen once. The sequencing input was PBMCs. The receptors were sampled from a male donor in good health and CMV-seronegative.

This chain links TRBV5-6 with TRBJ1-5; TRBD1 aligns across 7 bases. The CDR3 consists of 14 residues. V shed 2 bases, J shed 6 bases, and the junction held 5 bases outside the gene matches. Germline lookup yields CDR1 SGHDT and CDR2 YYEEEE. CDR3: CASSFRSGGQPQHF. The CDR3 DNA reads as TGTGCCAGCAGCTTTAGGTCAGGGGGTCAGCCCCAGCATTTT.

This chain joins TRBV6-6 and TRBJ1-1; 8 nucleotides match TRBD1. CDR1 and CDR2 (germline): MNHNY, SVGAGI (reference sequence). CDR3 length: 14 residues. Germline trimming cut 4 bases from V and 6 bases from J; bases unmatched to any gene: 7. The CDR3 loop reads CASSSADRVAEAFF. The CDR3 coding sequence is TGTGCCAGCAGTTCGGCGGACAGGGTAGCTGAAGCTTTCTTT.

The rearrangement uses TRBV7-2 and TRBJ2-7; D may be TRBD2 (6 bases). Per germline, CDR1 SGHTA and CDR2 FQGNSA. CDR3 size: 16 residues. V lost 3 bases, J lost 2 bases, and 17 bases lay in between. CDR3: CASSFVHSGRTYEQYF. The DNA of the CDR3 is TGTGCCAGCAGCTTTGTCCACAGCGGGCGCACCTACGAGCAGTACTTC.

Only a few counts were recorded for this clone. V gene TRBV29-1 combines with J gene TRBJ1-1, with 9 bases fitting TRBD1. Per germline, CDR1 SQVTM and CDR2 ANQGSEA. This CDR3 has 16 residues. V dropped 7 bases and J dropped 0; count of bases not matched to a gene: 12. The DNA for the CDR3 is TGCAGCGCCCGGGACAGGGCGCACTACATGAACACTGAAGCTTTCTTT. This translates into CSARDRAHYMNTEAFF.

V gene TRBV6-5 combines with J gene TRBJ2-7, with 9 bases aligning to TRBD1. Germline V gene lookup returns CDR1 MNHEY and CDR2 SVGAGI. Trimming took 6 bases from V and 4 from J; bases not matched to a gene: 10. This CDR3 has 15 residues. The CDR3 here is CASSRTGTGNYEQYF. In DNA, the CDR3 is TGTGCCAGCAGCCGTACCGGGACAGGGAATTACGAGCAGTACTTC.

The chain joins TRBV14 to TRBJ2-2, with TRBD2 matching over 8 bases. Trimming cost V 2 bases and J 1 base; bases outside gene matches: 6. The CDR3 runs 17 residues. Germline loops: CDR1 SGHDN, CDR2 FVKESK. The CDR3 sequence: CASSQPYTSGNTGELFF. For the CDR3, the DNA is TGTGCCAGCAGCCAACCTTATACTAGCGGGAACACCGGGGAGCTGTTTTTT.

The chain links TRBV7-6 to TRBJ2-5; no reliable D call. Looked up from germline, CDR1 is SGHVS and CDR2 is FNYEAQ. Trimming left V 5 bases short and J 2 bases short, with 15 bases between. The CDR3 spans 15 residues. This CDR3 reads CASSPLYDNQETQYF. CDR3 DNA sequence: TGTGCCAGCAGCCCCCTATACGACAATCAAGAGACCCAGTACTTC.

The chain employs TRBV7-9 and TRBJ2-7, with a weak D call TRBD2 (7 bases). V was cut by 6 bases and J by 2 bases, with 14 bases left in between. The CDR3 sequence is 14 residues long. In germline, CDR1 is SEHNR, CDR2 FQNEAQ (reference sequence). DNA of the CDR3: TGTGCCAGCAGGGGGGGGCTCCTCCCCTACGAGCAGTACTTC. It specifies CASRGGLLPYEQYF.

This clone was seen only a few times. This chain joins TRBV19 and TRBJ2-1; TRBD1 might be the D (6 bases). This CDR3 has 14 amino acids. Per germline, CDR1 LNHDA and CDR2 SQIVND (reference sequence). Trimming stripped 2 bases from V and 5 bases from J, with 10 bases between. The CDR3 DNA follows: TGTGCCAGTAGTATATACAGGGCTCACAATGAGCAGTTCTTC. Its translation: CASSIYRAHNEQFF.

V and J are TRBV5-1 and TRBJ2-5; D perhaps matches TRBD2 (6 bases). V lost 1 base and J 4 bases, leaving 23 bases between the germline ends. Germline V gives CDR1 SGHRS, CDR2 YFSETQ. The CDR3 contains 18 residues. This CDR3 is CASSLSAGLFTWGETQYF. CDR3 coding DNA: TGCGCCAGCAGCTTGTCTGCGGGACTCTTTACTTGGGGAGAGACCCAGTACTTC.

This sequence joins TRBV7-9 and TRBJ1-2, with D possibly being TRBD1 (6 bases). The CDR3 runs 13 residues. Deletions cut 5 bases from V and 4 bases from J, with 11 bases between. Germline-derived CDR1 and CDR2 are SEHNR and FQNEAQ (reference sequence). DNA for the CDR3: TGTGCCAGCAGCCTTGGACAGTCCTATGGCTACACCTTC. Residues: CASSLGQSYGYTF.

This chain joins TRBV5-4 and TRBJ1-2; 9 bases map to TRBD1. This CDR3 contains 14 residues. The germline gives CDR1 SGHNT, CDR2 YYREEE (reference sequence). Trimming at V came to 4 bases and at J to 0 bases, leaving 1 base not matched to a gene. Written as DNA, the CDR3 is TGTGCCAGCAGCGGACAGGGGACTAACTATGGCTACACCTTC. Translation: CASSGQGTNYGYTF.

The chain uses TRBV29-1 and TRBJ1-1; 7 positions match TRBD1. Germline values: CDR1 SQVTM, CDR2 ANQGSEA. The V segment lost 6 bases and the J segment 2 bases; nucleotides outside the gene matches: 6. The CDR3 loop spans 13 amino acids. The CDR3 reads CSVKTGLNTEAFF. The CDR3 nucleotides read TGCAGCGTCAAGACAGGGCTAAACACTGAAGCTTTCTTT.

V gene TRBV6-4 combines with J gene TRBJ2-6, with 8 bases fitting TRBD1. V lost 0 bases and J lost 0; bases outside the gene matches: 4. There are 18 residues in the CDR3. The germline gives CDR1 MRHNA, CDR2 SNTAGT. The CDR3 is CASSDSGQDNSGANVLTF. The CDR3 DNA is TGTGCCAGCAGTGACTCGGGACAGGACAACTCTGGGGCCAACGTCCTGACTTTC.

V gene TRBV18 combines with J gene TRBJ2-2; D possibly corresponds to TRBD2 (5 bases). V was trimmed by 0 bases and J by 5 bases, leaving 19 bases between them. Germline CDR1 KGHSH, CDR2 LQKENI. The CDR3 is 18 residues long. This CDR3 reads CASSPPRDSSVKTGELFF. The CDR3 DNA follows: TGTGCCAGCTCACCACCGAGGGATTCGTCTGTGAAGACCGGGGAGCTGTTTTTT.

The chain is built from TRBV2 and TRBJ1-5; D gene unclear. V lost 3 bases and J lost 4, with 10 bases in between. This CDR3 has 14 amino acids. Germline CDR1 SNHLY, CDR2 FYNNEI. The CDR3 spells CASSEMARNQPQHF. CDR3 sequence (DNA): TGTGCCAGCAGTGAGATGGCCCGAAATCAGCCCCAGCATTTT.

This clone was seen a few times. The chain has TRBV20-1 and TRBJ2-7, with TRBD1 as a possible D gene (6 bases). The CDR3 consists of 11 residues. CDR1 and CDR2 from the germline V gene are DFQATT and SNEGSKA (reference sequence). The V end was cut by 5 bases, the J end by 7 bases, with 12 bases between. The CDR3 region has the DNA TGCAGTGCTGCAGAGAGGGGGGAGCAGTACTTC. This codes for CSAAERGEQYF.

The chain has TRBV6-1 and TRBJ1-4, with 8 bases fitting TRBD1. CDR1 is MNHNS, CDR2 SASEGT, per germline. This CDR3 contains 13 residues. V shed 10 bases and J 4 bases; nucleotides not matched to a gene: 5. This chain's CDR3 is CATWTGYNEKLFF. Written as DNA, the CDR3 is TGTGCCACCTGGACAGGGTATAATGAAAAACTGTTTTTT.